This is a list of T cell receptor beta chains from one sample in a study of beta chain features in type 1 diabetes. Sequencing was performed with immunoSEQ multiplex PCR; in TCRdb, only in-frame clones are kept and a portion is missing. The sample shows around 300,000 clones, under 8.5% of them seen only once. The sequenced sample was central memory CD4+ T cells from blood. The receptors stem from a young woman in good health. CDR3s include the opening cysteine and the closing phenylalanine or tryptophan. A D gene is named only where the DNA matches it firmly. Clone size is stated in some rows and not others, as once, few, many or a class when expanded.

>NA|TRBJ2-3|TRBV6-5|NA
TGTGCCAGCAGTACCCGGGTCCGCACAGATACGCAGTATTTT
CASSTRVRTDTQYF
>TRBD1|TRBJ1-1|TRBV7-9|NA
TGTGCCAGCAGTTCCCAGGGACAGTCAGAAGCTTTCTTT
CASSSQGQSEAFF
>NA|TRBJ2-7|TRBV4-2|NA
TGTGCCAGCAGCTCCGGGACCGGGCTCACCGAGCAGTACTTC
CASSSGTGLTEQYF
>NA|TRBJ2-2|TRBV9|few
TGTGCCAGCAGCGCTAGCGTCTTGGGCACCGGGGAGCTGTTTTTT
CASSASVLGTGELFF
>NA|TRBJ1-6|TRBV18|NA
TGTGCCAGCTCACCCGGTGCGGGCCCGTCACCCCTCCACTTT
CASSPGAGPSPLHF
>NA|TRBJ1-3|TRBV19|many
TGTGCCAGTAGTACCTCCGACAGACCCTTCTCTGGAAACACCATATATTTT
CASSTSDRPFSGNTIYF
>NA|TRBJ2-1|TRBV11-2|NA
TGTGCCAGCCGGGGGAGGCAGGGCAACTACAATGAGCAGTTCTTC
CASRGRQGNYNEQFF
>NA|TRBJ1-3|TRBV7-2|NA
TGTGCCAGCAGCCTTAATCCGGGCCTCAGCTCTGGAAACACCATATATTTT
CASSLNPGLSSGNTIYF
>NA|TRBJ2-7|TRBV27|NA
TGTGCCAGCAGTCCCCTCGGACAGAACTACGAGCAGTACTTC
CASSPLGQNYEQYF
>TRBD1|TRBJ1-4|TRBV7-9|few
TGTGCCAGCAGCCCGGGGGACAGGGGTGAAAAACTGTTTTTT
CASSPGDRGEKLFF
>NA|TRBJ2-7|TRBV7-2|few
TGTGCCAGCAGCTTAGAGTTTAGTAACTACGAGCAGTACTTC
CASSLEFSNYEQYF
>TRBD1|TRBJ2-7|TRBV7-9|NA
TGCGCCAGCAGCCTTAGGGTCGGGACAGGGACCTACGAGCAGTACTTC
CASSLRVGTGTYEQYF
>NA|TRBJ1-1|TRBV7-8|few
TGTGCCAGCAGCTTAGGAGGGGACGCTGGGACTTTCTTT
CASSLGGDAGTFF